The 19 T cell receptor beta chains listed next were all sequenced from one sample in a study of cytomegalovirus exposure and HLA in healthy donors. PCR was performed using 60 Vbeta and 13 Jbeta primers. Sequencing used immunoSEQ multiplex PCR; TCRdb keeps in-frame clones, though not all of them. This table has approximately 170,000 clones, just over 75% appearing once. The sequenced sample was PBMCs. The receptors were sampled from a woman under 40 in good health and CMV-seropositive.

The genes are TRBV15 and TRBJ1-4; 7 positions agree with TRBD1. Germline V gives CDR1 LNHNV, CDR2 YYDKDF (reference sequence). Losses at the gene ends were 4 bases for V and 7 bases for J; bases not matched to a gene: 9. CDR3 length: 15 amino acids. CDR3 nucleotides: TGTGCCACCAGCAAGGCCGGGACAGTTGTTGAAAAACTGTTTTTT. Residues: CATSKAGTVVEKLFF.

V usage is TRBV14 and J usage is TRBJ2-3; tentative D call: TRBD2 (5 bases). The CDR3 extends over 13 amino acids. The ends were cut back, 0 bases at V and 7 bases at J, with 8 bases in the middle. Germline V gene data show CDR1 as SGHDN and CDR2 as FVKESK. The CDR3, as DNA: TGTGCCAGCAGCCAAGATTTCGGGAATACGCAGTATTTT. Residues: CASSQDFGNTQYF.

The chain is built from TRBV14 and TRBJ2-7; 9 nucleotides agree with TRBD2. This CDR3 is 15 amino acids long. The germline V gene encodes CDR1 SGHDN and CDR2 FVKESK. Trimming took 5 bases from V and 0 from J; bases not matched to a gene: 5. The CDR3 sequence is CASSYSGGNSYEQYF. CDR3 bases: TGTGCCAGCAGCTATAGCGGGGGTAACTCCTACGAGCAGTACTTC. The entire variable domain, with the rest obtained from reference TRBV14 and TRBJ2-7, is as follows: EAGVTQFPSHSVIEKGQTVTLRCDPISGHDNLYWYRRVMGKEIKFLLHFVKESKQDESGMPNNRFLAERTGGTYSTLKVQPAELEDSGVYFCASSYSGGNSYEQYFGPGTRLTVT.

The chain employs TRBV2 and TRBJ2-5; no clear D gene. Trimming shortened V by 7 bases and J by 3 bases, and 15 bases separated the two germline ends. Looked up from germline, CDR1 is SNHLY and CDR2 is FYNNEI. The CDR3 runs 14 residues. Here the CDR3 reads CASNLNGLEETQYF. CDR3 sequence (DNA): TGTGCCAGCAACCTAAATGGGCTGGAAGAGACCCAGTACTTC.

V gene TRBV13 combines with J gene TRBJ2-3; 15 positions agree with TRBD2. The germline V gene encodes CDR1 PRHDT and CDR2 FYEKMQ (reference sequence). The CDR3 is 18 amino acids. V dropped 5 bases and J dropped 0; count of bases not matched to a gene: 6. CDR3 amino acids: CASSPGLAGGPSTDTQYF. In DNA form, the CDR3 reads TGTGCCAGCAGCCCGGGACTAGCGGGGGGCCCTAGCACAGATACGCAGTATTTT.

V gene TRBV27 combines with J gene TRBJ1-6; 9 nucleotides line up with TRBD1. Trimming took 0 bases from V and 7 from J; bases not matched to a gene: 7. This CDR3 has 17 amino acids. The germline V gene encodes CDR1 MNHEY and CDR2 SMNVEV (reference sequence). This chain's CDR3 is CASSLSHGTGINSPLHF. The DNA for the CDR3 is TGTGCCAGCAGTTTATCGCACGGGACAGGGATAAATTCACCCCTCCACTTT.

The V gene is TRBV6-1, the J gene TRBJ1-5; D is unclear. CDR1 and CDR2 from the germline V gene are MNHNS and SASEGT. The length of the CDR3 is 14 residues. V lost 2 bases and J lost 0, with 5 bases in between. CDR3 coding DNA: TGTGCCAGCAGTGAATCCCTTAGCAATCAGCCCCAGCATTTT. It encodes CASSESLSNQPQHF.

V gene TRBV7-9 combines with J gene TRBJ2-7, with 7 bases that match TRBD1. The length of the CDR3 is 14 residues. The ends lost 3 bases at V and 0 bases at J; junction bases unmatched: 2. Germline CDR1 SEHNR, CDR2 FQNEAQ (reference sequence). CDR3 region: CASSLGQNSYEQYF. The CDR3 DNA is TGTGCCAGCAGCTTGGGACAGAACTCCTACGAGCAGTACTTC.

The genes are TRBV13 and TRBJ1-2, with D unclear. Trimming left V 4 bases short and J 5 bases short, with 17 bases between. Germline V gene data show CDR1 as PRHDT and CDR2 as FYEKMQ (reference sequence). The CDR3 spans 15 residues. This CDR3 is CASSSSDGGRYGYTF. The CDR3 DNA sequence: TGTGCCAGCAGCTCCAGCGACGGAGGGCGTTATGGCTACACCTTC.

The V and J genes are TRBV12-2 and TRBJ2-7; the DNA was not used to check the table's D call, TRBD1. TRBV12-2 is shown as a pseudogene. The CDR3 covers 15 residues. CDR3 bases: TGTGCAAGTCGCTTAGAAGGACAGGGACGCTACGAGCAGTACTTC. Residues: CASRLEGQGRYEQYF.

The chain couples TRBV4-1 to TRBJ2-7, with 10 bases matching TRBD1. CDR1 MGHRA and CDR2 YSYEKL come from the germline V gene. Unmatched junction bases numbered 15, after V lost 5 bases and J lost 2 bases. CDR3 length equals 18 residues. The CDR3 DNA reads TGCGCCAGCAGCGCAACGTTCTCGGGCGGGACAGGGGCCTACGAGCAGTACTTC. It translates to CASSATFSGGTGAYEQYF.

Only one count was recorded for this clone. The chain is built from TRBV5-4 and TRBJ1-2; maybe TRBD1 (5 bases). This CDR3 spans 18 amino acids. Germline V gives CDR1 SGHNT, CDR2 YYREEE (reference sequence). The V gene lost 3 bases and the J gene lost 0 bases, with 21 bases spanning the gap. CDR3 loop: CASSYSAGQKITNYGYTF. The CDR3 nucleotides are TGTGCCAGCAGCTATTCTGCGGGGCAGAAAATAACTAACTATGGCTACACCTTC.

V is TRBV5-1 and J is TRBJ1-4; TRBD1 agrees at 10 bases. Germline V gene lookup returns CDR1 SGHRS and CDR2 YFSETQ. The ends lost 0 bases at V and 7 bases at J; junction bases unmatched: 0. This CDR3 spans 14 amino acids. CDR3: CASSLGQGAEKLFF. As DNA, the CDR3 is TGCGCCAGCAGCTTGGGACAGGGGGCTGAAAAACTGTTTTTT.

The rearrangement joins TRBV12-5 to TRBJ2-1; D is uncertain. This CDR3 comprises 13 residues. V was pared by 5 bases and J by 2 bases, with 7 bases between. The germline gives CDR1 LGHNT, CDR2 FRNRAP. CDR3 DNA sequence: TGTGCTAGTGGTATCAGTACCTACAATGAGCAGTTCTTC. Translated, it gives CASGISTYNEQFF.

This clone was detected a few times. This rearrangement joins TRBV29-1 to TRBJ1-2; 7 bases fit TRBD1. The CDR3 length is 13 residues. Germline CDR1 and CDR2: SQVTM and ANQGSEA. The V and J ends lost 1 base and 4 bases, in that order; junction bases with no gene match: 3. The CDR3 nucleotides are TGCAGCGTTGAAGGGGGACAGCCCTATGGCTACACCTTC. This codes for CSVEGGQPYGYTF.

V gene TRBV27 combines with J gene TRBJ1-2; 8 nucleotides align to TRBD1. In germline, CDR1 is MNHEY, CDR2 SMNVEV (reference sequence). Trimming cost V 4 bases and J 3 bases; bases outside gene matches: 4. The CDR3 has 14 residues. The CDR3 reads CASSYRGTDYGYTF. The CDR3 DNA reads TGTGCCAGCAGTTACAGGGGGACCGACTATGGCTACACCTTC.

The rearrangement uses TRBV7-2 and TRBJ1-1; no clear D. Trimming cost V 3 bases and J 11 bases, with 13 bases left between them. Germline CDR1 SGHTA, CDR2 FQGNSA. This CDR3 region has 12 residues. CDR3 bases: TGTGCCAGCAGCTTTCGCGGGTCAGGCGCTTTCTTT. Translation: CASSFRGSGAFF.

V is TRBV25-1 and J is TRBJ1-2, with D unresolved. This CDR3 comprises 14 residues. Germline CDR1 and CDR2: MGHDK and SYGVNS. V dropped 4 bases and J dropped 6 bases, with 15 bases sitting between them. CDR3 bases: TGTGCCAGCAGTGTTCGGTCGGGAAAAGATGGCTACACCTTC. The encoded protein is CASSVRSGKDGYTF.

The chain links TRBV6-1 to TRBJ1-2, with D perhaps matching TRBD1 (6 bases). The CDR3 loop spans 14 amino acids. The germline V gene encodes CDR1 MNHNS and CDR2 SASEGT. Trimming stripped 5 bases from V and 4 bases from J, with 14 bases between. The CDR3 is CASSLTGPRYGYTF. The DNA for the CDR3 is TGTGCCAGCAGTCTTACAGGGCCTCGCTATGGCTACACCTTC.